The T cell receptor (beta chain) described here comes from a study of blood T cell repertoires in COVID-19. In the study overall: The United States, Italy and Spain supplied acute and convalescent COVID-19 samples. PBMCs, B-cell-depleted T cells, or T cells were the source of the cDNA or gDNA that made up the material.

Per the study methods: Reference gene primer amplification in the assay estimated nucleated cell counts. Some clones are missing from TCRdb's copy, which holds only in-frame ones; the method was immunoSEQ multiplex PCR. The D gene and trimming were derived from the DNA, and the V and J assignments and clone size from that table. Among some 270,000 clones listed, about 91% were seen once. The germline V gene has CDR1 LGHDT and CDR2 YNNKEL (reference sequence). CDR3 length: 13 residues. V lost 2 bases and J lost 7; bases outside the gene matches: 3. Sample: peripheral blood. The genes are TRBV3-1 (or the pseudogene TRBV3-2) and TRBJ1-1; 8 nucleotides line up with TRBD1. This receptor was identified in a woman aged 40 to 50 who had recovered from COVID-19. The CDR3 loop is CASSQNGQGEAFF. In DNA form, the CDR3 reads TGTGCCAGCAGCCAAAACGGACAGGGTGAAGCTTTCTTT.